This TCR beta chain was found in a study of shared clonotypes between healthy human individuals. Negatively enriched CD4+ T cells were divided by CD45RA into naive and memory. TCRdb keeps only in-frame clones here, not all; method: immunoSEQ multiplex PCR. Found here are over a million clones, around 78% of them singletons; the top ten hold around 0.47%. Remarks on this clone: Its target is not known.

General study findings and limits: Deeper or shallower sequencing was expected to change how clonotypes are shared among donors. Enrolling few donors narrowed the genetic and exposure-history diversity that was represented.

There are 12 residues in the CDR3. After removal of 4 bases from V and 9 bases from J, the junction contained 4 bases not matched to a gene. Per germline, CDR1 SGHAT and CDR2 FQNNGV. Sequenced material: memory CD4+ T cells from PBMCs. Indicated subset: CD45RA-negative fraction. The chain carries TRBV11-2 and TRBJ2-5; TRBD2 matches 8 bases. The sequence came from a man younger than 30 in good health. Some clones in this sample may be carry-over from other donors' samples. CDR3 in DNA: TGTGCCAGCAGCTATCAACTAGCGGCCCAGTACTTC. As protein: CASSYQLAAQYF.